What follows are 26 T cell receptor beta chains derived from one specimen sequenced in a study of cytomegalovirus exposure and HLA in healthy donors. PCR employed 60 Vbeta and 13 Jbeta primers. Libraries were prepared by immunoSEQ multiplex PCR; TCRdb keeps only in-frame clonotypes and omits some of them. Of 180,000 or so clones in the sample, roughly 85% were seen once. Sequenced sample: PBMCs. Receptors were obtained from a man between 50 and 59 years old in good health and CMV-seropositive.

The J gene is TRBJ1-6, the V gene TRBV5-6; 7 bases are shared with TRBD1. Losses at the gene ends were 1 base for V and 13 bases for J; bases not matched to a gene: 11. CDR1 is SGHDT and CDR2 is YYEEEE in the germline V gene. CDR3 length: 15 amino acids. The CDR3 nucleotides are TGTGCCAGCAGCTTGTCTCCGACAGGGCTTACCCCCCTCCACTTT. Protein: CASSLSPTGLTPLHF.

For this clone: One end of the junction is discordant with germline, which a read error may explain. The chain combines TRBV4-3 with TRBJ2-5; D is uncertain. Germline values: CDR1 LGHNA, CDR2 YSLEER. This CDR3 is built from 15 residues. CDR3 amino acids: CASSLMLGFQGTQYF. In DNA, the CDR3 is TGCGCCAGCAGCCTGATGCTCGGGTTCCAAGGGACCCAGTACTTC.

The chain couples TRBV4-3 to TRBJ2-1, with 11 nucleotides matching TRBD2. The J segment lost 5 bases and the V segment lost 4 bases, leaving 4 bases of the junction unmatched. In germline, CDR1 is LGHNA, CDR2 YSLEER. This CDR3 is built from 15 residues. The CDR3 region is CASSRSGGVNNEQFF. The CDR3 region has the DNA TGCGCCAGCAGCCGTAGCGGGGGGGTGAACAATGAGCAGTTCTTC.

J is TRBJ2-7 and V is TRBV4-3, with D maybe TRBD2 (5 bases). Trimming left V 0 bases short and J 0 bases short, with 9 bases between. Germline-derived CDR1 and CDR2 are LGHNA and YSLEER. The CDR3 is made up of 15 amino acids. CDR3 residues: CASSQDQGSSYEQYF. As DNA, the CDR3 is TGCGCCAGCAGCCAAGATCAAGGGAGCTCCTACGAGCAGTACTTC.

The rearrangement joins TRBV6-1 to TRBJ2-7; D perhaps matches TRBD1 (6 bases). Germline V lookup: CDR1 MNHNS, CDR2 SASEGT. The CDR3 consists of 14 residues. Trimming took 4 bases from V and 4 from J, leaving 14 bases between them. The CDR3 sequence is CASSGRDGTYEQYV. The DNA for the CDR3 is TGTGCCAGCAGTGGAAGGGACGGGACATACGAGCAGTACGTC.

V and J are TRBV30 and TRBJ2-7; 8 bases fit TRBD1. Losses at the gene ends were 1 base for V and 5 bases for J; bases not matched to a gene: 10. CDR3 length: 15 amino acids. Germline CDR1 reads GTSNPN; CDR2 reads SVGIG (reference sequence). The CDR3 reads CAWSGETGAMHEQYF. DNA for the CDR3: TGTGCCTGGAGTGGAGAGACAGGGGCTATGCACGAGCAGTACTTC.

The rearrangement joins TRBV6-5 to TRBJ1-2; 9 positions agree with TRBD1. Per the germline V gene, CDR1 is MNHEY and CDR2 is SVGAGI. The ends lost 2 bases at V and 4 bases at J; junction bases unmatched: 5. The CDR3 is 15 amino acids. The CDR3 is CASSYQGQGLYGYTF. Here the CDR3 DNA reads TGTGCCAGCAGTTACCAGGGACAGGGCCTCTATGGCTACACCTTC.

The chain has TRBV5-1 and TRBJ2-1, with TRBD1 matching over 8 bases. This CDR3 region has 14 residues. J gave up 8 bases and V 4 bases, and 8 bases lay outside the gene matches. Per germline, CDR1 SGHRS and CDR2 YFSETQ. CDR3 sequence reads: CASSRDRGSDEQFF. CDR3 bases: TGCGCCAGCAGCCGCGACAGGGGATCGGATGAGCAGTTCTTC.

This chain links TRBV4-3 with TRBJ1-4, with no clear D. Trimming took 2 bases from V and 4 from J, leaving 11 bases between them. The length of the CDR3 is 15 residues. CDR1 and CDR2 (germline): LGHNA, YSLEER. CDR3 sequence (DNA): TGCGCCAGCAGCCAATTCAGTAAAGATAATGAAAAACTGTTTTTT. Translation: CASSQFSKDNEKLFF.

V gene TRBV6-1 combines with J gene TRBJ1-1; D is uncertain. CDR3 size: 12 residues. Trimming took off 2 bases at V and 7 bases at J, with 8 bases between the two ends. CDR1 and CDR2 from the germline V gene are MNHNS and SASEGT. CDR3 in amino acids: CASSERGSEAFF. CDR3 DNA sequence: TGTGCCAGCAGTGAAAGAGGGAGTGAAGCTTTCTTT.

As for this clone: The sample holds other DNA sequences that translate to the same CDR3. CDR3: CASSLGQGNSPLHF. CDR3 DNA: TGCGCCAGCAGCTTGGGTCAGGGTAATTCACCCCTCCACTTT. The V gene is TRBV5-1, the J gene TRBJ1-6, with a weak D call TRBD1 (5 bases). The CDR3 runs to 14 residues. Trimming stripped 0 bases from V and 6 bases from J, with 7 bases between. Germline lookup yields CDR1 SGHRS and CDR2 YFSETQ.

The rearrangement joins TRBV11-3 to TRBJ2-1; 7 positions agree with TRBD2. Germline V gives CDR1 SGHNT, CDR2 YENEEA. This CDR3 comprises 15 residues. Losses at the gene ends were 5 bases for V and 3 bases for J; bases not matched to a gene: 7. This CDR3 reads CASSRSGANYNEQFF. As DNA, the CDR3 is TGTGCCAGCAGCAGGAGCGGGGCCAACTACAATGAGCAGTTCTTC.

This chain connects TRBV18 to TRBJ1-3; D unclear. The germline CDR1 and CDR2 sequences are KGHSH and LQKENI. This CDR3 is built from 13 residues. V was clipped by 6 bases and J by 5 bases, with 11 bases between them. The CDR3: CASSFGERNTIYF. CDR3 sequence (DNA): TGTGCCAGCTCGTTTGGGGAGAGAAACACCATATATTTT.

This chain joins TRBV28 and TRBJ1-5; D is uncertain. The V and J ends lost 2 bases and 7 bases respectively, with 12 bases between them. The CDR3 loop spans 14 amino acids. Germline V lookup: CDR1 MDHEN, CDR2 SYDVKM. CDR3 bases: TGTGCCAGCAGTTTAATACGCGGTGAACAGCCCCAGCATTTT. Residues: CASSLIRGEQPQHF.

This clone has just one count. CDR3 coding DNA: TGTGCCAGCAGCTTAACCATAGTATTAGTTTCGGGGAACACCGGGGAGCTGTTTTTT. This sequence encodes CASSLTIVLVSGNTGELFF. The chain recombines TRBV7-2 with TRBJ2-2; D gene uncertain. CDR3 length: 19 amino acids. Per the germline V gene, CDR1 is SGHTA and CDR2 is FQGNSA. Trimming cost V 2 bases and J 1 base, with 20 bases left between them.

The CDR3 DNA reads TGCGCCAGCAGTGAGACGGAGTACGAGCAGTACGTC. The encoded protein is CASSETEYEQYV. The chain has TRBV10-2 and TRBJ2-7; D is unresolved. The V end was cut by 2 bases, the J end by 4 bases, with 6 bases between. This CDR3 is built from 12 residues. The germline V gene has CDR1 WSHSY and CDR2 SAAADI.

The gene calls are TRBV5-1 and TRBJ2-1; D remains unclear. Germline lookup yields CDR1 SGHRS and CDR2 YFSETQ. This CDR3 is built from 13 residues. V lost 6 bases to trimming and J lost 8 bases, with 15 bases between them. CDR3 loop: CASTVVPNDEQFF. The CDR3 DNA follows: TGCGCCAGCACAGTCGTTCCCAACGATGAGCAGTTCTTC.

The chain employs TRBV4-1 and TRBJ2-7, with D unclear. The CDR3 spans 15 residues. Germline CDR1 and CDR2: MGHRA and YSYEKL. V was shortened by 0 bases and J by 0 bases, with 9 bases between the two germline ends. The CDR3 is CASSQEPFSSYEQYF. The CDR3 DNA sequence: TGCGCCAGCAGCCAAGAACCTTTTAGCTCCTACGAGCAGTACTTC.

A few counts support this clone. The chain combines TRBV6-1 with TRBJ2-7; D uncertain. Per germline, CDR1 MNHNS and CDR2 SASEGT. Trimming pared 5 bases from V and 5 bases from J, leaving 13 bases between. This CDR3 has 13 amino acids. The CDR3 DNA is TGTGCCAGCAGTCTAGAGAGAGGTGACGAGCAGTACTTC. This sequence encodes CASSLERGDEQYF.

V gene TRBV5-4 combines with J gene TRBJ1-1; D not certain. Germline CDR1 SGHNT, CDR2 YYREEE (reference sequence). V lost 5 bases and J lost 0, with 8 bases in between. The CDR3 length is 13 residues. The CDR3, as DNA: TGTGCCAGCAGACGTGAGTTGAACACTGAAGCTTTCTTT. Protein: CASRRELNTEAFF.

The genes are TRBV21-1 and TRBJ1-1. TRBV21-1 represents a pseudogene. The CDR3 has 16 amino acids. The CDR3 nucleotides are TGTGCCAGCAGCAAAGGAGGTGGGGAGCCGGACACTGAAGCTTTCTTT. Translating it yields CASSKGGGEPDTEAFF.

The chain is built from TRBV6-5 and TRBJ1-1, with 7 bases lining up with TRBD1. CDR1 is MNHEY, CDR2 SVGAGI, per germline. V was clipped by 6 bases and J by 4 bases; unmatched bases: 8. This CDR3 is built from 14 residues. CDR3 loop: CASRTNRGVTEAFF. The CDR3, as DNA: TGTGCCAGCAGGACCAACAGGGGTGTCACTGAAGCTTTCTTT.

The chain carries TRBV7-9 and TRBJ2-1; 13 bases match TRBD2. In germline, CDR1 is SEHNR, CDR2 FQNEAQ (reference sequence). V gave up 5 bases and J gave up 5 bases; unmatched junction bases: 6. This CDR3 region has 16 residues. The DNA of the CDR3 is TGTGCCAGCAGCACCCGGACTAGCGGGGGCAACAATGAGCAGTTCTTC. It specifies CASSTRTSGGNNEQFF.

This clone was counted once. One junction end disagrees with the germline gene, perhaps due to a read error. The same CDR3 also results from other DNA sequences found in this sample. The gene calls are TRBV7-2 and TRBJ1-1; maybe TRBD1 (6 bases). The CDR3 covers 15 residues. CDR1 SGHTA and CDR2 FQGNSA come from the germline V gene. CDR3: CASSLAAGVNTEAFF. The CDR3 coding sequence is TGTGCCAGCAGCTTAGCGGCAGGGGTGAATACTGAAGCTTTCTTT.

This clone was seen once. A read error may account for a junction end that differs from germline. The rearrangement uses TRBV7-9 and TRBJ1-1; TRBD1 matches 9 bases. This CDR3 is built from 15 residues. Germline CDR1 and CDR2: SEHNR and FQNEAQ (reference sequence). The CDR3 loop reads CSSSFGTGMNTEAFF. Here the CDR3 DNA reads TGTTCCAGCAGCTTTGGGACAGGGATGAACACTGAAGCTTTCTTT.

The CDR3 is CASSQEETSGGGTDTQYF. The DNA of the CDR3 is TGCGCCAGCAGCCAAGAGGAGACTAGCGGGGGCGGCACAGATACGCAGTATTTT. The V gene is TRBV4-3, the J gene TRBJ2-3; 12 nucleotides match TRBD2. The CDR3 is 18 amino acids. Unmatched junction bases numbered 5, after V lost 0 bases and J lost 1 base. CDR1 and CDR2 (germline): LGHNA, YSLEER.